Here is one TCR beta chain with its context. Its antigen is undetermined. Time point: newly diagnosed GD, antithyroid drugs for less than 3 months. PBMC RNA served as the TCR library source. This sample is part of a study of regulatory T cells in long-lasting Graves disease. According to the study, TCR beta libraries were built with iRepertoire HTBI primers and CDR3-region Arm-PCR. Original methodology: Spanning all samples, the identified segments comprised around 62 TRBV and fewer than 15 TRBJ. TCRdb analysed the multiplex PCR reads with MiXCR anew, one entry per CDR3 protein. TCRdb, not the original authors, processed these V and J calls. The sample has under 250,000 distinct CDR3 sequences; roughly a fifth are singletons. Notes on the study in general: Preferential use of TRBV28, TRBJ1-2 and TRBJ2-5 was seen in persistent disease.

CDR3 length: 15 amino acids. Germline V lookup: CDR1 MNHNS, CDR2 SASEGT. With 4 bases removed from V and 8 bases from J, the gap between germline ends came to 20 bases. The clonotype was recovered from a female donor with Graves disease. The chain uses TRBV6-1 and TRBJ1-2, with TRBD1 as a possible D gene (5 bases). The sample consisted of peripheral blood mononuclear cells (PBMCs), taken at new diagnosis, from a patient treated with antithyroid drugs. The CDR3 sequence is CASSGSGTAARGYTF. Here the CDR3 DNA reads TGTGCCAGCAGTGGGTCCGGGACTGCGGCAAGAGGCTACACCTTC.